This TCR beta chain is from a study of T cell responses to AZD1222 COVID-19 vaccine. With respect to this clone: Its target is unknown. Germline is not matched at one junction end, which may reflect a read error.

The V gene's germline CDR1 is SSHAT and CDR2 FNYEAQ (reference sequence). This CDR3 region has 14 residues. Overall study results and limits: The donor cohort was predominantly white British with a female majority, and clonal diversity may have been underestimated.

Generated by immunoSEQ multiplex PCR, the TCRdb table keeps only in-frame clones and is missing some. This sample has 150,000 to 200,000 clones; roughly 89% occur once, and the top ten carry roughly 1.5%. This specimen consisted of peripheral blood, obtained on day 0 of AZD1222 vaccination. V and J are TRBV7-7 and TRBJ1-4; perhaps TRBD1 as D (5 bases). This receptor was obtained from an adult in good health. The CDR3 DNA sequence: TGTGCTAGCAGCCCTAACGTGGGGGGTGAAAAACTGTTTTTT. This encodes CASSPNVGGEKLFF.